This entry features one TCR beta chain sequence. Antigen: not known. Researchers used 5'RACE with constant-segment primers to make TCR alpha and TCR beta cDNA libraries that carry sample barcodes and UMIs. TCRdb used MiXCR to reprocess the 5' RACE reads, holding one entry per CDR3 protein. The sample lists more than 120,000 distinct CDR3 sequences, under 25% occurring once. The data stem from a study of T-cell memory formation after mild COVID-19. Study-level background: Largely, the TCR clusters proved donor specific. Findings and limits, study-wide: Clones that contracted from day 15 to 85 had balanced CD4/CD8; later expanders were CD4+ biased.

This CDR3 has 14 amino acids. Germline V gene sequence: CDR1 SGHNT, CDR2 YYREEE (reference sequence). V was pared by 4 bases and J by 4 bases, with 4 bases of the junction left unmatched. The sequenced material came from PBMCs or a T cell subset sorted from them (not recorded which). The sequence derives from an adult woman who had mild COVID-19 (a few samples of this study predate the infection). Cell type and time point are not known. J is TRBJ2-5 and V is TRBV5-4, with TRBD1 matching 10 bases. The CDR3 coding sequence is TGTGCCAGCAGCCTAAGGGACAGGGGAGAGACCCAGTACTTC. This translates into CASSLRDRGETQYF.